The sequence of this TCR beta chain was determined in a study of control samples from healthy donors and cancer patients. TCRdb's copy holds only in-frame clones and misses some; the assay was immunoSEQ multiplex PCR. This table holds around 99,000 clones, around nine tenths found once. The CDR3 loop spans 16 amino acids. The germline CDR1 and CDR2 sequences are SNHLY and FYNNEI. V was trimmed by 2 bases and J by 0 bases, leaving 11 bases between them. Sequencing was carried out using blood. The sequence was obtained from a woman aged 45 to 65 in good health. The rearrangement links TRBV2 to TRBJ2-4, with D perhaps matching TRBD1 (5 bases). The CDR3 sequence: CASSEQGTLAKNIQYF. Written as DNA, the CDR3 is TGTGCCAGCAGTGAACAGGGAACTCTAGCCAAAAACATTCAGTACTTC.